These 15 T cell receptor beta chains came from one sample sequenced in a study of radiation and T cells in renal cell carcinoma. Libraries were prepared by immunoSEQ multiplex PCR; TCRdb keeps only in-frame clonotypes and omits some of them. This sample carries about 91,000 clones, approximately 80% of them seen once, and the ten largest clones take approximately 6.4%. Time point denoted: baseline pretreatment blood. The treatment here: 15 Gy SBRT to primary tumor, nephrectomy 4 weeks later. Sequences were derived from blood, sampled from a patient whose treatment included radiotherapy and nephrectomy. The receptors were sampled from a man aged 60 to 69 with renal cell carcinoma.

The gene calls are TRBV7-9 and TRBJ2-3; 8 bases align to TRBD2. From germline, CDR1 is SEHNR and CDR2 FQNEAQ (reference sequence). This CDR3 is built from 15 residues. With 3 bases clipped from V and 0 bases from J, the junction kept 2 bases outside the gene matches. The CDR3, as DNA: TGTGCCAGCAGCTTTAGCGGGGCTAGCACAGATACGCAGTATTTT. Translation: CASSFSGASTDTQYF.

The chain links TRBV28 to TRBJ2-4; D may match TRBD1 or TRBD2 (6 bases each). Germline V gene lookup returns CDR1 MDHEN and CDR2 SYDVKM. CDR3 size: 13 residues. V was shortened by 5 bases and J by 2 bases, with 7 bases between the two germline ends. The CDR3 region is CASSGGPKNIQYF. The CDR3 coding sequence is TGTGCCAGCAGTGGGGGGCCCAAAAACATTCAGTACTTC.

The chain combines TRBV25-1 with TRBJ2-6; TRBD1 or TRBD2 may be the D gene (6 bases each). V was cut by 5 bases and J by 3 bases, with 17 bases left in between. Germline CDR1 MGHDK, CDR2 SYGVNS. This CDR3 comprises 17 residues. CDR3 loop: CASSWGAPSLGANVLTF. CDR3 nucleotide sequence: TGTGCCAGCAGTTGGGGGGCCCCCTCTCTTGGGGCCAACGTCCTGACTTTC. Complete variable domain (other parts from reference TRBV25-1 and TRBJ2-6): EADIYQTPRYLVIGTGKKITLECSQTMGHDKMYWYQQDPGMELHLIHYSYGVNSTEKGDLSSESTVSRIRTEHFPLTLESARPSHTSQYLCASSWGAPSLGANVLTFGAGSRLTVL.

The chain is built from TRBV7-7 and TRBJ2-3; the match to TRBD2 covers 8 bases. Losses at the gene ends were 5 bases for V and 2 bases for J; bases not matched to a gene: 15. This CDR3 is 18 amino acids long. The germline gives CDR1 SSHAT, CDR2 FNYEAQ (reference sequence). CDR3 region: CASSSGVLAGSSTDTQYF. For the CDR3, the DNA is TGTGCCAGCAGCAGCGGTGTCCTAGCGGGTTCATCCACAGATACGCAGTATTTT.

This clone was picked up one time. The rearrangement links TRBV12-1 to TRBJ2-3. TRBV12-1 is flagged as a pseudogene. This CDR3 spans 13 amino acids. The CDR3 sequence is CASSVLGTDTQYF. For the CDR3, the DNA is TGTGCCAGCAGCGTCCTGGGAACAGATACGCAGTATTTT.

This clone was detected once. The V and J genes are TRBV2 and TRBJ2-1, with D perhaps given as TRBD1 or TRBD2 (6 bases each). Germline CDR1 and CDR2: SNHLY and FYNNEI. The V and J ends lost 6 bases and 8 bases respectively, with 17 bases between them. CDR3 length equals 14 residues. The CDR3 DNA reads TGTGCCAGCAGCCTTATACAGGGAGGCGATGAGCAGTTCTTC. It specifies CASSLIQGGDEQFF.

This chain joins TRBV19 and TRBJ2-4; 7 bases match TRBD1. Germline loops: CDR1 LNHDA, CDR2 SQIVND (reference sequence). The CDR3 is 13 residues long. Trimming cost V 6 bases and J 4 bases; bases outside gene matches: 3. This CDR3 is CASRARGKNIQYF. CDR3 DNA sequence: TGTGCCAGTAGGGCCAGGGGGAAAAACATTCAGTACTTC. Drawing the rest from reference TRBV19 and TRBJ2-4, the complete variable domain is DGGITQSPKYLFRKEGQNVTLSCEQNLNHDAMYWYRQDPGQGLRLIYYSQIVNDFQKGDIAEGYSVSREKKESFPLTVTSAQKNPTAFYLCASRARGKNIQYFGAGTRLSVL.

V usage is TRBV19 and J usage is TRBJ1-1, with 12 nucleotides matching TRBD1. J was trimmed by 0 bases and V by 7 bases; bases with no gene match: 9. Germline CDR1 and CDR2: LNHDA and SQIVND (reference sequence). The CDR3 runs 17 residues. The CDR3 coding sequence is TGTGCCAGTAAAAGGGACAGGGGGCTTGGGATGAACACTGAAGCTTTCTTT. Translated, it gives CASKRDRGLGMNTEAFF.

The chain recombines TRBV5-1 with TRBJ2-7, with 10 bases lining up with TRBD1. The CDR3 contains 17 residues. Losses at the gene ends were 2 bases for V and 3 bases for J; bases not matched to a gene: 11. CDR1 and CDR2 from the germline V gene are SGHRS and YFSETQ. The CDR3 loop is CASSFDRGLRGDYEQYF. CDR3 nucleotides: TGCGCCAGCAGCTTCGACAGGGGGCTCCGCGGGGACTACGAGCAGTACTTC.

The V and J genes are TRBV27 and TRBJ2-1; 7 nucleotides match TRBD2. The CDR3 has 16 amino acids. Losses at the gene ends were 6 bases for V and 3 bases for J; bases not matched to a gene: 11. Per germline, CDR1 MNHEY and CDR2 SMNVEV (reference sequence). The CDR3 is CASRRAGDSGYNEQFF. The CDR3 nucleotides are TGTGCCAGCAGGCGCGCGGGGGATAGTGGCTACAATGAGCAGTTCTTC.

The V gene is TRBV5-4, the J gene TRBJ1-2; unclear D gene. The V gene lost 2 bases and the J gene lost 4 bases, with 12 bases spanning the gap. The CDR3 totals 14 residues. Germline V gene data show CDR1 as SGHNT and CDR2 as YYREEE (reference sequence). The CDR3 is CASSLTKMGYGYTF. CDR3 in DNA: TGTGCCAGCAGCTTAACCAAGATGGGCTATGGCTACACCTTC.

CDR3: CASVRGFSGNTIYF. CDR3 sequence (DNA): TGTGCCAGCGTCAGGGGATTTTCTGGAAACACCATATATTTT. The chain couples TRBV7-9 to TRBJ1-3; tentative D call: TRBD1 (6 bases). The CDR3 extends over 14 amino acids. The germline V and J ends were trimmed by 8 bases and 1 base, with 12 bases remaining between them. Germline loops: CDR1 SEHNR, CDR2 FQNEAQ (reference sequence).

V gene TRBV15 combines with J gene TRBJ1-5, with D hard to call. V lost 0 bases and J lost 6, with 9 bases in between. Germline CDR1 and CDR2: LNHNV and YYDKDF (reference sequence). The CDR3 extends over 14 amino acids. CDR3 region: CATSRDTIPQPQHF. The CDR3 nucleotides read TGTGCCACCAGCAGAGATACCATTCCTCAGCCCCAGCATTTT.

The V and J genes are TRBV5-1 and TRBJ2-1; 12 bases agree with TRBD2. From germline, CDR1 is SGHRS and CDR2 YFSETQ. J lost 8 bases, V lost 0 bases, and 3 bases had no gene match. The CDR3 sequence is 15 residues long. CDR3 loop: CASSLGLAGVDEQFF. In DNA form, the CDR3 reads TGCGCCAGCAGCTTGGGACTAGCGGGAGTCGATGAGCAGTTCTTC.

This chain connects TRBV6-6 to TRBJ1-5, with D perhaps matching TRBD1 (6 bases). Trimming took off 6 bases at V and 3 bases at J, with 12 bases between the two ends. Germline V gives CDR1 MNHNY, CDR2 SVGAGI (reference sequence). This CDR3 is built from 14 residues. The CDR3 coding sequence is TGTGCCAGCAGACCGGGACAAGTCAATCAGCCCCAGCATTTT. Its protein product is CASRPGQVNQPQHF.